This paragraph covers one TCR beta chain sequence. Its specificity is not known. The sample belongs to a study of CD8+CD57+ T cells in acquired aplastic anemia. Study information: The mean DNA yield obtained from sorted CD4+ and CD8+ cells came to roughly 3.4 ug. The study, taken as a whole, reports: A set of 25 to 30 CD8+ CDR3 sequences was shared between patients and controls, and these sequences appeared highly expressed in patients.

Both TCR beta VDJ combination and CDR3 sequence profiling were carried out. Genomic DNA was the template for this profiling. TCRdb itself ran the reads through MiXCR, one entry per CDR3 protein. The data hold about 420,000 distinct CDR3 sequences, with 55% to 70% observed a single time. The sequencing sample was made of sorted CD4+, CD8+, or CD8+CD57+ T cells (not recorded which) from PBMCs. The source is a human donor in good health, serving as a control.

CDR3 nucleotides: TGTGCCAGCAGCTTGGGGGGGGCAGGGTACCACATTGGGCAGTATTTT. Translating it yields CASSLGGAGYHIGQYF. J is TRBJ2-3 and V is TRBV11-2; D may be TRBD2 (7 bases). The CDR3 has 16 residues. V shed 3 bases and J shed 11 bases, with 24 bases lying between them. Germline CDR1 reads SGHAT; CDR2 reads FQNNGV.